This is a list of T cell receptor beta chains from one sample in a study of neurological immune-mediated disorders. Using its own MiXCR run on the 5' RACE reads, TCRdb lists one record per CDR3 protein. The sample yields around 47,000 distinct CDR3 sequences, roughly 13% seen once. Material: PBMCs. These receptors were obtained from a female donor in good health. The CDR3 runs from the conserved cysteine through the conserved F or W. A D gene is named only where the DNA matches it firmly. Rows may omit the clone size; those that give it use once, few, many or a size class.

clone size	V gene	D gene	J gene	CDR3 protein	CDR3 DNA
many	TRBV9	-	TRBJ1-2	CASSVDDSDYGYTF	TGTGCCAGCAGCGTAGACGACTCTGACTATGGCTACACCTTC
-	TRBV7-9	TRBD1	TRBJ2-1	CASSAPNPGGGEQFF	TGTGCCAGCAGCGCCCCAAACCCAGGGGGCGGTGAGCAGTTCTTC
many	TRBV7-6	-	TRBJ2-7	CASSLATDYEQYF	TGTGCCAGCAGCTTAGCAACAGACTACGAGCAGTACTTC
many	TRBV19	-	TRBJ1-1	CASSQFRVGGAEAFF	TGTGCCAGTAGTCAGTTTAGGGTTGGCGGCGCTGAAGCTTTCTTT
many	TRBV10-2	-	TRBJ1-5	CASSASGEGNQPQHF	TGCGCCAGCAGTGCCTCAGGGGAGGGCAATCAGCCCCAGCATTTT
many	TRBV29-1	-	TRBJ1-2	CSVELAPEGYTF	TGCAGCGTTGAATTAGCCCCTGAAGGCTACACCTTC
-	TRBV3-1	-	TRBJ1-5	CASSQDRGNNQPQHF	TGTGCCAGCAGCCAAGATAGGGGGAACAATCAGCCCCAGCATTTT
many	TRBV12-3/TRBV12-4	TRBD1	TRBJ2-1	CASSGPGGAQASEQFF	TGTGCCAGCAGTGGACCAGGGGGAGCCCAGGCAAGTGAGCAGTTCTTC
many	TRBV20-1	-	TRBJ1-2	CSARGMTGLSYGYTF	TGCAGTGCTAGAGGAATGACAGGCTTAAGCTATGGCTACACCTTC
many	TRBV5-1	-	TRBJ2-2	CASSPNSGAGTGELFF	TGCGCCAGCAGCCCCAATTCGGGGGCAGGCACCGGGGAGCTGTTTTTT
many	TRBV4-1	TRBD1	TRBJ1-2	CASSQGGQGGVGYTF	TGCGCCAGCAGCCAAGGCGGACAGGGGGGGGTTGGCTACACCTTC
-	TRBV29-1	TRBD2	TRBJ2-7	CSAGGTGGAYF	TGCAGCGCTGGGGGGACGGGGGGAGCGTACTTC
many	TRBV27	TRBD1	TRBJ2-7	CASSNLGTGGYEQYF	TGTGCCAGCAGTAACCTTGGGACAGGAGGCTACGAGCAGTACTTC
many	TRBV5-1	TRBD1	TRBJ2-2	CASSFGQGATGELFF	TGCGCCAGCAGCTTTGGACAGGGGGCGACCGGGGAGCTGTTTTTT
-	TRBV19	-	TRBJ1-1	CASSLGRLNTEAFF	TGTGCCAGTAGTCTTGGACGGCTGAACACTGAAGCTTTCTTT
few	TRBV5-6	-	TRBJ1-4	CASSLWAARANEKLFF	TGTGCCAGCAGCTTGTGGGCGGCGAGGGCTAATGAAAAACTGTTTTTT
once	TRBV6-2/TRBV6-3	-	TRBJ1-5	CASRRDRSWDQPQHF	TGTGCCAGCAGAAGAGACAGGTCTTGGGATCAGCCCCAGCATTTT
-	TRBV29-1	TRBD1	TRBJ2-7	CSVEGRTQGDSYEQYF	TGCAGCGTTGAAGGGCGAACACAGGGGGACTCCTACGAGCAGTACTTC
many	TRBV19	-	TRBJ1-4	CASRDRASVEKLFF	TGTGCCAGTAGGGATCGAGCCAGTGTTGAAAAACTGTTTTTT
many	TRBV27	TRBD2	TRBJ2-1	CASSPGSGRNEQFF	TGTGCCAGCAGTCCGGGAAGCGGGAGAAATGAGCAGTTCTTC
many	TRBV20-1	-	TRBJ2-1	CSASRLANEQFF	TGCAGTGCTAGTCGGTTAGCGAATGAGCAGTTCTTC